This record looks at one TCR beta chain sequence and its context. Its antigen is not identified. The entry originates in a study of shared clonotypes between healthy human individuals. In replicate PCRs of sorted subsets, 150 to 200 ng DNA, 29,000 or so T cell genomes, was used. Generated by immunoSEQ multiplex PCR, the TCRdb table keeps only in-frame clones and is missing some. The data show 2 million to 2.5 million clones, around 90% seen once. J gave up 0 bases and V 5 bases, and 5 bases lay outside the gene matches. The CDR3 totals 15 residues. In germline, CDR1 is LNHDA, CDR2 SQIVND (reference sequence). General observations from the study: The study drew on few donors, limiting represented genetic and exposure-history diversity.

The V call is TRBV19, the J call TRBJ2-7; 9 bases match TRBD2. Sequences were obtained from naive CD4+ T cells from PBMCs. The subset here: CD45RA+ positively selected. This receptor was taken from a man in his late teens or twenties in good health. Some clones in this sample may be carry-over from other donors' samples. In nucleotides, the CDR3 is TGTGCCAGTAGTGCCCTAGCGGGGTACTCCTACGAGCAGTACTTC. Protein sequence: CASSALAGYSYEQYF.